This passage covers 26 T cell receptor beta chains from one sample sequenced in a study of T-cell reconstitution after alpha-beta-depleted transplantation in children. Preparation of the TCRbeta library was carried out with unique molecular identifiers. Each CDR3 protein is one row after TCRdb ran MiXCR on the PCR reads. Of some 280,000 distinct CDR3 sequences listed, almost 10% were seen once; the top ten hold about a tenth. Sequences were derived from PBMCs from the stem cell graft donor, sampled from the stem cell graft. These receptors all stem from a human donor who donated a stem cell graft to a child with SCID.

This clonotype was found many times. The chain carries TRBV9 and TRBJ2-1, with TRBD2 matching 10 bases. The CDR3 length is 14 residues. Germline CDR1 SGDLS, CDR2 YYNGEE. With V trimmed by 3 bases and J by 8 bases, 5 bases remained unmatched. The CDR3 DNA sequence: TGTGCCAGCAGCGCCCTCACTAGCGGGGATGAGCAGTTCTTC. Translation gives CASSALTSGDEQFF. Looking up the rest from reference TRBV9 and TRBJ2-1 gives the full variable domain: DSGVTQTPKHLITATGQRVTLRCSPRSGDLSVYWYQQSLDQGLQFLIQYYNGEERAKGNILERFSAQQFPDLHSELNLSSLELGDSALYFCASSALTSGDEQFFGPGTRLTVL.

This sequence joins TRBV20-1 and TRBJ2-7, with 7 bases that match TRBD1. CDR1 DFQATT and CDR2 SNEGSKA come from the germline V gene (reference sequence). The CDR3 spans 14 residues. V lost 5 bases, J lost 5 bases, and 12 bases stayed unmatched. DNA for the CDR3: TGCAGTGCTTGGGACAGACTCTTAGAGGACGAGCAGTACTTC. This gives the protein CSAWDRLLEDEQYF.

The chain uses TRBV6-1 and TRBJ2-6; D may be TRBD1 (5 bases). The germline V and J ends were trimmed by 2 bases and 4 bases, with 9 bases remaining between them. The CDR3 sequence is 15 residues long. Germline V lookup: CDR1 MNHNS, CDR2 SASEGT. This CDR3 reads CASSESGWGANVLTF. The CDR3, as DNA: TGTGCCAGCAGTGAATCAGGGTGGGGGGCCAACGTCCTGACTTTC.

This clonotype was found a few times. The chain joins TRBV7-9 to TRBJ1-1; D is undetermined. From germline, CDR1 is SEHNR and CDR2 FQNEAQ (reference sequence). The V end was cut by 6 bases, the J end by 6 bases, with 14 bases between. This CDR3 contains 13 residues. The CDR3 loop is CASSNRHLPEAFF. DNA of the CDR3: TGTGCCAGCAGTAATCGTCATCTCCCTGAAGCTTTCTTT.

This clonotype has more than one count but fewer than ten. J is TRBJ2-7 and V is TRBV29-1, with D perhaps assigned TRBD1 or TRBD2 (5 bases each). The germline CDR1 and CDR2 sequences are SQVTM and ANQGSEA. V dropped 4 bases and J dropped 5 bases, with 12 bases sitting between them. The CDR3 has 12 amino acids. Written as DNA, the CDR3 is TGCAGCGTTGGTAAATGGGACCACGAGCAGTACTTC. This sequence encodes CSVGKWDHEQYF.

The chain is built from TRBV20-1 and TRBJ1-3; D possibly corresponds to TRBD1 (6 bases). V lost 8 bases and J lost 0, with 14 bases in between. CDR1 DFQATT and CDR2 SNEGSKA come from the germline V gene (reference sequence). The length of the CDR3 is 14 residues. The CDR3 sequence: CSTKQGLSGNTIYF. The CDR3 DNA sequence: TGCAGTACAAAACAGGGCCTCTCTGGAAACACCATATATTTT.

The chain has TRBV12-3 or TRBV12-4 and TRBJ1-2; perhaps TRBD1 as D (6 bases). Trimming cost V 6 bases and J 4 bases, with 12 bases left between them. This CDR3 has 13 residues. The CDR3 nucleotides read TGTGCCAGCAGACCACAGGGAGGCTATGGCTACACCTTC. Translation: CASRPQGGYGYTF.

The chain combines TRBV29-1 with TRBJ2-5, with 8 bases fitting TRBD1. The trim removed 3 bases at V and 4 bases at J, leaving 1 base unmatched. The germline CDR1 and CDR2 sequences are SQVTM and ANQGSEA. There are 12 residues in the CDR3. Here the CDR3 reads CSVEDRVETQYF. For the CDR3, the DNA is TGCAGCGTTGAGGACAGGGTAGAGACCCAGTACTTC.

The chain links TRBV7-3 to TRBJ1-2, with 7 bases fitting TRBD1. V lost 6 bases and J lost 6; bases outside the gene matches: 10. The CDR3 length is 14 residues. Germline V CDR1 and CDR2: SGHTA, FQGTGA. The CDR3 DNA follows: TGTGCCAGCAGTTTAGGGGGGACAGAGAATGGCTACACCTTC. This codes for CASSLGGTENGYTF.

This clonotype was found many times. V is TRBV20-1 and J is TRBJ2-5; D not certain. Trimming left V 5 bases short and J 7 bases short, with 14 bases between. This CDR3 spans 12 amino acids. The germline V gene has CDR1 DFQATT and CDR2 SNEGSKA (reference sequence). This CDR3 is CSAPVPPGTQYF. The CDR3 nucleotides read TGCAGTGCTCCGGTTCCTCCTGGGACCCAGTACTTC.

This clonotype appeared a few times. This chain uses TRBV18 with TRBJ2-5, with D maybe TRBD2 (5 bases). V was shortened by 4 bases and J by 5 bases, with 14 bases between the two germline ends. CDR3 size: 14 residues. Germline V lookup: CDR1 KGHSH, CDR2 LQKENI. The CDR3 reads CASSLDTGGETQYF. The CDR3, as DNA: TGTGCCAGCTCACTTGACACGGGCGGGGAGACCCAGTACTTC.

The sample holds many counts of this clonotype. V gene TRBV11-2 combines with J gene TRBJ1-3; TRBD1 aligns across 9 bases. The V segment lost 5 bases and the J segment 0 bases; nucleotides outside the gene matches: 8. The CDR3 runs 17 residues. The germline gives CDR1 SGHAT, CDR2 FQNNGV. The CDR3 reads CASSIGTGISSGNTIYF. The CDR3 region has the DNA TGTGCCAGCAGCATTGGGACAGGGATTAGCTCTGGAAACACCATATATTTT.

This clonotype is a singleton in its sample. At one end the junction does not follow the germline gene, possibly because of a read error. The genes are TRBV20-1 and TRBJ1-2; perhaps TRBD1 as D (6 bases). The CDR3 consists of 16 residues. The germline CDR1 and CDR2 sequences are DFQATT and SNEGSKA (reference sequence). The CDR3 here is CCARGPQGPANYGYTF. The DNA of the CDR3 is TGCTGTGCTAGAGGCCCACAGGGACCCGCTAACTATGGCTACACCTTC.

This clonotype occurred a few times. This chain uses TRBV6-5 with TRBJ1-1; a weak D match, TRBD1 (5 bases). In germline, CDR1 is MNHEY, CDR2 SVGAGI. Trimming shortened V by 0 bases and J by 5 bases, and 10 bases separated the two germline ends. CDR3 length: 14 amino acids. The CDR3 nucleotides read TGTGCCAGCAGTTACTCCGGGGCAGGGACTGAAGCTTTCTTT. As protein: CASSYSGAGTEAFF.

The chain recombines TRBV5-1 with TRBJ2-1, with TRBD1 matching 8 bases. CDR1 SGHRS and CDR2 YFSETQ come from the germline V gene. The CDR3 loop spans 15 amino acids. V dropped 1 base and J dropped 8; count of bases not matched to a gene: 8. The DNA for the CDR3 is TGCGCCAGCAGCTTGAGGGCAGGGGGCTCCGATGAGCAGTTCTTC. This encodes CASSLRAGGSDEQFF.

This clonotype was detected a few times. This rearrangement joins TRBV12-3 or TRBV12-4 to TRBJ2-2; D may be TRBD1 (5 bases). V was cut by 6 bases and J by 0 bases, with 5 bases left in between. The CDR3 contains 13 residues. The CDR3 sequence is CASRQANTGELFF. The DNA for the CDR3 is TGTGCCAGCAGACAGGCGAACACCGGGGAGCTGTTTTTT.

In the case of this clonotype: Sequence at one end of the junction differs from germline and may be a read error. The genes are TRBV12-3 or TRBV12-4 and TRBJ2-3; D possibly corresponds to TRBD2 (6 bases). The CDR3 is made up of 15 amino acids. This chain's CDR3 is CASRGGATSTDAQYF. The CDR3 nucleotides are TGTGCCAGCAGGGGGGGAGCGACGAGCACAGATGCGCAGTATTTT.

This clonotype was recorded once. CDR3 bases: TGTGCCAGCAGCCTATTTGCCGGGGGTAGTTCCTACAATGAGCAGTTCTTC. Translation gives CASSLFAGGSSYNEQFF. The V call is TRBV5-5, the J call TRBJ2-1; perhaps TRBD2 as D (6 bases). In germline, CDR1 is SGHKS, CDR2 YYEKEE (reference sequence). The CDR3 spans 17 residues. Trimming left V 4 bases short and J 1 base short, with 18 bases between.

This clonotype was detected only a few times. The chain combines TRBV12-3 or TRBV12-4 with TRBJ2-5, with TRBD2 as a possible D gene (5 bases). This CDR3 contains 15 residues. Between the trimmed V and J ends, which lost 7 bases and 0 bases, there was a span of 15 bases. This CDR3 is CASNINLGDQETQYF. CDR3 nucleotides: TGTGCCAGCAACATTAACCTCGGGGACCAAGAGACCCAGTACTTC.

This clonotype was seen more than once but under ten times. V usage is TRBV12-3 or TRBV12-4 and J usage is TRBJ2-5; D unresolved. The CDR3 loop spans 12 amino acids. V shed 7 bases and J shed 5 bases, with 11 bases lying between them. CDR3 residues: CASTQSVETQYF. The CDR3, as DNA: TGTGCCAGCACACAGAGTGTGGAGACCCAGTACTTC.

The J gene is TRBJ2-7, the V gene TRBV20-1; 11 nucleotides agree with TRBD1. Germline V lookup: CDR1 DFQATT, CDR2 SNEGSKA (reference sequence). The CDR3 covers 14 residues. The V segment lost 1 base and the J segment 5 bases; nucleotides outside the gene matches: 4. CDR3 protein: CSARGTGGLDEQYF. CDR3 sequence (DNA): TGCAGTGCTAGAGGGACAGGGGGCTTGGACGAGCAGTACTTC.

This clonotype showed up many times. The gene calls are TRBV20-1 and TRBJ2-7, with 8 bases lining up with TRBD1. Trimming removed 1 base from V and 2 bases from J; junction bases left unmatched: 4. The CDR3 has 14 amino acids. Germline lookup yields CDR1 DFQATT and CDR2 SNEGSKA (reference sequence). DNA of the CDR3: TGCAGTGCTAGAGCGACGGGACAGGCCTACGAGCAGTACTTC. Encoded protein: CSARATGQAYEQYF.

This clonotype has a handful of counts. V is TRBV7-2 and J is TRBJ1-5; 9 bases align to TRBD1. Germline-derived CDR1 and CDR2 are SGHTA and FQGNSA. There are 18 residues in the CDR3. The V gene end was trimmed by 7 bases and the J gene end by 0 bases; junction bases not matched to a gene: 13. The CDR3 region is CASTQPGQGYYSNQPQHF. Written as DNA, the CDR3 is TGTGCCAGCACACAGCCGGGACAGGGATATTATAGCAATCAGCCCCAGCATTTT.

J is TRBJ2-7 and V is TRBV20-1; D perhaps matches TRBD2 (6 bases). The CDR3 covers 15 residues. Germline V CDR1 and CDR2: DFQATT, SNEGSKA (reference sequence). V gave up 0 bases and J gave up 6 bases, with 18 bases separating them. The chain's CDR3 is CSARDIVVGGGEQYF. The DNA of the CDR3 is TGCAGTGCTAGAGATATTGTTGTCGGGGGAGGCGAGCAGTACTTC.

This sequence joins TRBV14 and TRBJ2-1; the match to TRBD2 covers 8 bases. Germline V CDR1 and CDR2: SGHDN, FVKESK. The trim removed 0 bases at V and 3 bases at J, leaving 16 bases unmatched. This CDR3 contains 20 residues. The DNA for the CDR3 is TGTGCCAGCAGCCAAGAGTGGTATGGTAGCGGGGCCGAAAACTACAATGAGCAGTTCTTC. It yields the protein CASSQEWYGSGAENYNEQFF.

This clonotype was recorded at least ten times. The CDR3 sequence is CASSHDPTDTQYF. The CDR3, as DNA: TGTGCCAGCAGCCATGACCCAACAGATACGCAGTATTTT. V gene TRBV11-2 combines with J gene TRBJ2-3; unclear D gene. Trimming took off 5 bases at V and 3 bases at J, with 9 bases between the two ends. Germline CDR1 SGHAT, CDR2 FQNNGV. The CDR3 totals 13 residues.